This TCR beta chain was recovered during a study of blood T cell repertoires in COVID-19. For the study at large: The samples span acute and convalescent COVID-19 from the United States, Italy and Spain. T cells, B-cell-depleted T cells, or PBMCs supplied cDNA or gDNA.

Authors' data handling: Reference gene primer amplification gave nucleated cell count estimates. Method: immunoSEQ multiplex PCR; TCRdb's copy keeps in-frame clones and lacks some. The V and J calls and the clone size are those of that table, but D and trimming were determined from the DNA. This table has about 130,000 clones, approximately 90% appearing once. In its sample, this clone was seen once. Seattle participants joined during active infection and were tracked over time. V lost 3 bases and J lost 4; bases outside the gene matches: 4. Germline values: CDR1 KGHSH, CDR2 LQKENI. The CDR3 covers 15 residues.

The TCR sequence derives from a man between 50 and 59 years old with COVID-19, enrolled during active disease. The sequenced sample was peripheral blood. The V gene is TRBV18, the J gene TRBJ1-2, with 11 positions matching TRBD1. The CDR3 DNA sequence: TGTGCCAGCTCACCCGGCGGACAGGGGGCCTATGGCTACACCTTC. Translation: CASSPGGQGAYGYTF.